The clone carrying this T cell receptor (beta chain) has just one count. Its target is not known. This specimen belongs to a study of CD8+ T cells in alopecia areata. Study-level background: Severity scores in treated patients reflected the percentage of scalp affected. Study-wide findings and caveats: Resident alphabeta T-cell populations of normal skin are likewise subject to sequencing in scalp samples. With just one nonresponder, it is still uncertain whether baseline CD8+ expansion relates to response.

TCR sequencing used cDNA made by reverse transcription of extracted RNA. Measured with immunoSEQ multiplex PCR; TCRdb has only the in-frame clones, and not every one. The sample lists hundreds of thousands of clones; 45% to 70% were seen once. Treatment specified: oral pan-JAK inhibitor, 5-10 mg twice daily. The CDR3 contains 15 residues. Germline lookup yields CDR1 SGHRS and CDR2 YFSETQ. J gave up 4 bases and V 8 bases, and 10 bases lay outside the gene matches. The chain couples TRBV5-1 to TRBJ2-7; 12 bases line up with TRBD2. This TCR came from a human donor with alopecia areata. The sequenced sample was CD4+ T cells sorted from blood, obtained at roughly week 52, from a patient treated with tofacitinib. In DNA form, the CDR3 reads TGCGCCAGTACCTATGGACTAGCGGGGCCTTACGAGCAGTACTTC. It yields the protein CASTYGLAGPYEQYF.